The T cell receptor (beta chain) under discussion was sequenced for a study of molecular identifiers for immune sequencing clone quantification. Libraries of bulk TCR were made by previously described methods (with listed TCR primers). TCRdb ran MiXCR on the PCR reads and lists one entry per CDR3 protein. The data contain over 65,000 distinct CDR3 sequences, about 23% of them singletons. This clonotype was seen only a few times. Its antigen is not known. The length of the CDR3 is 14 residues. Germline V CDR1 and CDR2: MDHEN, SYDVKM. With V trimmed by 10 bases and J by 7 bases, 16 bases remained unmatched. Sorted cells numbering roughly 20,000 to 1,000,000, with 10%, 30% or 50% RNA, yielded the naive CD8 libraries. Naive CD8 T cell sorting was performed on the CD8+CD4-CCR7+CD45RA+ phenotype. Findings and caveats of the study: Molecules of identical TCR sharing a barcode could underestimate highly expanded clone sizes.

This sequence was found in a human donor in good health. Some libraries in this study had Jurkat cell RNA spiked in. Sequenced: naive CD8+ T cells from blood, with Jurkat cell RNA spiked in. Stated subset: FACS-sorted CD8+CD4-CCR7+CD45RA+ naive T cells. The chain recombines TRBV28 with TRBJ2-7; 7 bases align to TRBD1. The CDR3 spells CATTDRVAPGEQYF. The CDR3 DNA is TGTGCCACCACCGACAGGGTGGCTCCGGGGGAGCAGTACTTC.